This T cell receptor beta chain came from a study of spatial heterogeneity in lung cancer. The V gene end was trimmed by 5 bases and the J gene end by 3 bases; junction bases not matched to a gene: 4. The CDR3 spans 14 residues. Germline loops: CDR1 GTSNPN, CDR2 SVGIG (reference sequence). MiXCR was run by TCRdb on the 5' RACE reads, yielding one entry per CDR3 protein. The sample lists about 92,000 distinct CDR3 sequences; approximately 12% were seen once. This clonotype was seen a handful of times. The time point was: sample taken at primary tumor resection. Whole RNA from tumor, nontumor lung or frozen PBMC was sequenced unsorted.

This sequence joins TRBV30 and TRBJ2-1; TRBD2 aligns across 10 bases. Material: PBMCs, obtained at surgery. This TCR derives from a male donor with early-stage non-small cell lung cancer. The CDR3, as DNA: TGTGCCTGGCGGACTAGCGGCAACTACAATGAGCAGTTCTTC. Encoded protein: CAWRTSGNYNEQFF.